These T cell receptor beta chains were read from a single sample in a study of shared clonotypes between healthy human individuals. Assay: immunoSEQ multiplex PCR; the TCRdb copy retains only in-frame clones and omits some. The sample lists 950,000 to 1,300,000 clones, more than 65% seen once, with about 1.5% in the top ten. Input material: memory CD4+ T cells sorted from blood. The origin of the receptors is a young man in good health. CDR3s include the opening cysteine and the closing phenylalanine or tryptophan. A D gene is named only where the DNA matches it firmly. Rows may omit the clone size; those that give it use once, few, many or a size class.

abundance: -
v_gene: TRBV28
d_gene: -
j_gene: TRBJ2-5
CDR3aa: CASSWFQETQYF
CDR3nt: TGTGCCAGCAGTTGGTTCCAAGAGACCCAGTACTTC

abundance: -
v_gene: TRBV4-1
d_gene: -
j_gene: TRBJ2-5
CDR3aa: CASSQVEGKGVLGTQYF
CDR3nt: TGCGCCAGCAGCCAAGTAGAGGGAAAAGGGGTCCTCGGGACCCAGTACTTC

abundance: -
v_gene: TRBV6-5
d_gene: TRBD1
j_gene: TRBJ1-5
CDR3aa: CASSLQTGVNQPQHF
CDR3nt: TGTGCCAGCAGCTTACAGACAGGGGTCAATCAGCCCCAGCATTTT

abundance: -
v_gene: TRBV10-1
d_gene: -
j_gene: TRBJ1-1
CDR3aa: CASRFGQNTEAFF
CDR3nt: TGCGCCAGCAGGTTCGGGCAGAACACTGAAGCTTTCTTT

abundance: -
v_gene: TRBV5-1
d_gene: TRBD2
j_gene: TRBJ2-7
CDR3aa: CASSTGTSGGAYEQYF
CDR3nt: TGCGCCAGCAGCACCGGGACTAGCGGAGGAGCCTACGAGCAGTACTTC

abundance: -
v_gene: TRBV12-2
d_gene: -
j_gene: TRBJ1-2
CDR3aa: CASRRRASRRYGYTF
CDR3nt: TGTGCAAGTCGCAGGAGGGCCTCCAGAAGGTATGGCTACACCTTC

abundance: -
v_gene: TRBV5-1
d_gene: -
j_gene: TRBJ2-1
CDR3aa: CASSAASGSSSYNEQFF
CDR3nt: TGCGCCAGCAGTGCCGCTTCGGGGTCAAGCTCCTACAATGAGCAGTTCTTC

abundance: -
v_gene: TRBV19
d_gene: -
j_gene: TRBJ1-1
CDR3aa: CASSIHGGRIQAFF
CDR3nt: TGTGCCAGTAGTATTCATGGGGGCAGAATTCAAGCTTTCTTT

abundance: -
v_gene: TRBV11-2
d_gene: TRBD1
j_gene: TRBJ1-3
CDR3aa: CASSLRSQGARGNTIYF
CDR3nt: TGTGCCAGCAGCTTACGGAGCCAGGGGGCGCGAGGAAACACCATATATTTT

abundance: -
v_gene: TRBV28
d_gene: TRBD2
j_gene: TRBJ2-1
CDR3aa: CASSITSGGANEQFF
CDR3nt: TGTGCCAGCAGTATCACTAGCGGGGGGGCGAATGAGCAGTTCTTC

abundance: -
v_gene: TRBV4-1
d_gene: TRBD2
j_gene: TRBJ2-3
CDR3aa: CASSHGTSGGYTDTQYF
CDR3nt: TGCGCCAGCAGCCACGGGACTAGCGGGGGTTACACAGATACGCAGTATTTT

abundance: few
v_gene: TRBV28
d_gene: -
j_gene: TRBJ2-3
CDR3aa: CASSSGAPGTQYF
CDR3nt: TGTGCCAGCAGTTCGGGCGCTCCTGGTACGCAGTATTTT

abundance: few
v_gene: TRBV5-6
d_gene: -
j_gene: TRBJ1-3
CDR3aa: CASSPSLGQNTIYF
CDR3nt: TGTGCCAGCAGCCCTTCTCTCGGCCAAAACACCATATATTTT

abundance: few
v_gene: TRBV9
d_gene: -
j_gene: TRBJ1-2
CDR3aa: CASSTQDNYGYTF
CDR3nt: TGTGCCAGCAGCACACAAGATAACTATGGCTACACCTTC

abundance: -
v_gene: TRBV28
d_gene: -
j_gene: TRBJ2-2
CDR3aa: CASSFSTGELFF
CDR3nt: TGTGCCAGCAGTTTTAGTACCGGGGAGCTGTTTTTT

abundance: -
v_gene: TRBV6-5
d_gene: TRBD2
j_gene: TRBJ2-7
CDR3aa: CASSYSTAGVYEQYF
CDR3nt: TGTGCCAGCAGTTACTCGACAGCGGGGGTGTACGAGCAGTACTTC

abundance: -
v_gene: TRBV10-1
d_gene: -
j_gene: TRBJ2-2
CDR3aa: CASSERLIGGELFF
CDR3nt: TGCGCCAGCAGTGAGAGACTAATTGGGGGGGAGCTGTTTTTT

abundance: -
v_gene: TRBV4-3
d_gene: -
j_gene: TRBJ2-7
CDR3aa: CASSQGRDTYEQYF
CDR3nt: TGCGCCAGCAGCCAGGGTAGGGATACCTACGAGCAGTACTTC

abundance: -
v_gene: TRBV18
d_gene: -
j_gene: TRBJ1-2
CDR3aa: CASSLDRNYGYTF
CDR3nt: TGTGCCAGCTCACTGGACCGCAACTATGGCTACACCTTC

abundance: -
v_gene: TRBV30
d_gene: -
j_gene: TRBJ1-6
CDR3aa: CAWNGVLADSPLHF
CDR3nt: TGTGCCTGGAATGGGGTCCTGGCCGATTCACCCCTCCACTTT

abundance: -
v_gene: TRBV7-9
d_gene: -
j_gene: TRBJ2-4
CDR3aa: CASSPTGIAKNIQYF
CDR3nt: TGTGCCAGCAGTCCAACAGGGATAGCCAAAAACATTCAGTACTTC

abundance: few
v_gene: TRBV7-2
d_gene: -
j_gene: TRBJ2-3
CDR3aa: CASTPPNTDTQYF
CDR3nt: TGTGCCAGCACCCCCCCCAACACAGATACGCAGTATTTT

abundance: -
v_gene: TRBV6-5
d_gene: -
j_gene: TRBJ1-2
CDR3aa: CASSSKSGQWNGYTF
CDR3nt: TGTGCCAGCAGTTCCAAGTCAGGGCAGTGGAATGGCTACACCTTC

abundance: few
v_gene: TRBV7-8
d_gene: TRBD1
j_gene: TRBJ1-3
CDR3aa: CASSLTGFKGNTIYF
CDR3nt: TGTGCCAGCAGCCTGACAGGGTTCAAGGGAAACACCATATATTTT

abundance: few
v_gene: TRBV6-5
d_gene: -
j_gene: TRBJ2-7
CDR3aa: CASKRMESAYEQYF
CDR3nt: TGTGCCAGCAAACGGATGGAGTCCGCATACGAGCAGTACTTC

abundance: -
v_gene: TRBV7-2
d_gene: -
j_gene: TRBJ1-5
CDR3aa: CASTKDSSNQPQHF
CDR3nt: TGTGCCAGCACCAAGGACAGTAGCAATCAGCCCCAGCATTTT

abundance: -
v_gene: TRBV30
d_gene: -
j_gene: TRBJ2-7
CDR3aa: CAWSSGTEQYF
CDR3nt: TGTGCCTGGAGTAGTGGGACAGAGCAGTACTTC

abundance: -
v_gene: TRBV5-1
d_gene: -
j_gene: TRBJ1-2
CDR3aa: CASSSSGVGDGYTF
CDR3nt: TGCGCCAGCAGCTCATCAGGGGTAGGGGATGGCTACACCTTC

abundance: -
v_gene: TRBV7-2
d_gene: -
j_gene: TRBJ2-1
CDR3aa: CASRSQTSYNEQFF
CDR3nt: TGTGCCAGCAGGTCCCAGACCTCCTACAATGAGCAGTTCTTC

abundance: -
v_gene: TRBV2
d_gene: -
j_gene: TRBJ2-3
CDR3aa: CASSWTDTQYF
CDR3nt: TGTGCCAGCTCCTGGACAGATACGCAGTATTTT

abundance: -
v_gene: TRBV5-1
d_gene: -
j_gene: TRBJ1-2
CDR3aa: CASTADRSNYGYTF
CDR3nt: TGCGCCAGCACCGCCGACAGGTCTAACTATGGCTACACCTTC

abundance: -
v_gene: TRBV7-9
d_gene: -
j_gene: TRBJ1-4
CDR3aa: CASSDHDKREKLFF
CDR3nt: TGTGCCAGCAGCGACCACGACAAGAGGGAAAAACTGTTTTTT

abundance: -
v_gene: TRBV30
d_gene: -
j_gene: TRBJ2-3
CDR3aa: CAWSGLSGSTDTQYF
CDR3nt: TGTGCCTGGAGTGGGCTGAGCGGGAGCACAGATACGCAGTATTTT

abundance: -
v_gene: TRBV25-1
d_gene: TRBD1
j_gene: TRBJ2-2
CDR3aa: CASSSDRGNTGELFF
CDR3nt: TGTGCCAGCAGTAGCGACAGGGGAAACACCGGGGAGCTGTTTTTT

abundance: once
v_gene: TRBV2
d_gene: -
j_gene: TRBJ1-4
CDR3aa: CASSYSNEKLFF
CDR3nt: TGTGCCAGCAGCTACAGTAATGAAAAACTGTTTTTT

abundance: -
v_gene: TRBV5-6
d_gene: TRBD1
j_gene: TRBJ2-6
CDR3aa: CASSSGTGGAGANVLTF
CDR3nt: TGTGCCAGCAGCTCCGGGACAGGGGGAGCTGGGGCCAACGTCCTGACTTTC

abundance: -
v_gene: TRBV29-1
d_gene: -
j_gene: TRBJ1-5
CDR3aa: CSVKMGGGQPQHF
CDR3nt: TGCAGCGTTAAGATGGGGGGCGGTCAGCCCCAGCATTTT

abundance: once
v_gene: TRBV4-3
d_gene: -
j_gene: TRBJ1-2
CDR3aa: CASSHRQAFSYTF
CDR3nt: TGCGCCAGCAGCCATCGGCAGGCATTCAGCTACACCTTC

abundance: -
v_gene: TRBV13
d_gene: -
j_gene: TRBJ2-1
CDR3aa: CASSSTLYNEQFF
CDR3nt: TGTGCCAGCAGCTCCACTCTTTACAATGAGCAGTTCTTC

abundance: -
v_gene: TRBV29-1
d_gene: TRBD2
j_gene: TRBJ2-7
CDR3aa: CSVGQRWEGEQYF
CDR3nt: TGCAGCGTTGGCCAACGTTGGGAGGGCGAGCAGTACTTC

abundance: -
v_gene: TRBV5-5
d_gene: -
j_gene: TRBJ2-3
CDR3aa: CASSLAPSYSTDTQYF
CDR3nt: TGTGCCAGCAGCTTGGCCCCCAGCTATAGCACAGATACGCAGTATTTT

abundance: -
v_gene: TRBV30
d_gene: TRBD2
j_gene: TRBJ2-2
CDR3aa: CAWRSGGNTGELFF
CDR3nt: TGTGCCTGGAGGAGCGGGGGGAACACCGGGGAGCTGTTTTTT

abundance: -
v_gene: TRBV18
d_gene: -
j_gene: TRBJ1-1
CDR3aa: CASSRNGRENTEAFF
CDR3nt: TGTGCCAGCTCCCGTAACGGCAGGGAGAACACTGAAGCTTTCTTT

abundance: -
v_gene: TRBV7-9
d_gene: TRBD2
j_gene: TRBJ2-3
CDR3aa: CASSLVSGGTDTQYF
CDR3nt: TGTGCCAGCAGCTTAGTTAGCGGGGGGACAGATACGCAGTATTTT

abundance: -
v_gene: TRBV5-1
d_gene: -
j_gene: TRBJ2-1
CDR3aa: CASSGGGSSYNEQFF
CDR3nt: TGCGCCAGCAGCGGAGGTGGGAGCTCCTACAATGAGCAGTTCTTC

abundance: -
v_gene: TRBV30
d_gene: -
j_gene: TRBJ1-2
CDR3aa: CAWSTSNYGYTF
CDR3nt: TGTGCCTGGTCGACCTCTAACTATGGCTACACCTTC

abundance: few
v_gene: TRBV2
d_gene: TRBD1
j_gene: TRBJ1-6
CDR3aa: CASIRDRGPNSPLHF
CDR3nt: TGTGCCAGCATCCGGGACAGGGGGCCGAATTCACCCCTCCACTTT

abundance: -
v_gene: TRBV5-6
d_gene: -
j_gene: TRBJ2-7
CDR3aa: CASSLAGSSYEQYF
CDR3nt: TGTGCCAGCAGCTTGGCCGGCAGTTCCTACGAGCAGTACTTC

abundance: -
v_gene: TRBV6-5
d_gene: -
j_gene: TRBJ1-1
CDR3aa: CASRAPDTEAFF
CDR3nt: TGTGCCAGCAGGGCTCCGGACACTGAAGCTTTCTTT

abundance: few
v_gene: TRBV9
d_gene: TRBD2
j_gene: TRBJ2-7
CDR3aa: CASSSRAGVAYEQYF
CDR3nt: TGTGCCAGCAGCTCACGAGCGGGGGTGGCCTACGAGCAGTACTTC

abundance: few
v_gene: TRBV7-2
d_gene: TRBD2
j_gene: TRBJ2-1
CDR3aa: CASRSPGGSSYNEQFF
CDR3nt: TGTGCCAGCAGATCACCCGGGGGGAGCTCCTACAATGAGCAGTTCTTC

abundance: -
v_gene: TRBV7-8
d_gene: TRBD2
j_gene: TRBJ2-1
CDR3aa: CASSPSGLAGDNEQFF
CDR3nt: TGTGCCAGCAGCCCTTCGGGACTAGCGGGGGACAATGAGCAGTTCTTC

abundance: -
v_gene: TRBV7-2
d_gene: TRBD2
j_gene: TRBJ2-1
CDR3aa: CASTLRGGYNEQFF
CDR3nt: TGTGCCAGCACCCTCCGGGGGGGCTACAATGAGCAGTTCTTC